Following are 24 T cell receptor beta chains from one sample sequenced in a study of T cells in Graves' hyperthyroidism and ophthalmopathy. Regions amplified from RNA transcripts were the TCR beta CDR3 regions. Carried out on the TCR CDR3, a first-round RT-PCR used the HTBI primer set. TCRdb re-analysed the multiplex PCR reads in MiXCR, keeping a single row per CDR3 protein. The repertoire has under 300,000 distinct CDR3 sequences, approximately 26% of them found once; the top ten carry approximately 30%. Sequencing was carried out using blood. These receptors originate from a middle-aged man with Graves' hyperthyroidism that later progressed to Graves' ophthalmopathy.

There are many counts of this clonotype. This chain uses TRBV29-1 with TRBJ1-1; D call uncertain. The CDR3 extends over 12 amino acids. The V and J ends lost 6 bases and 2 bases respectively, with 10 bases between them. The germline V gene has CDR1 SQVTM and CDR2 ANQGSEA. The chain's CDR3 is CSVENTNTEAFF. In DNA form, the CDR3 reads TGCAGCGTAGAGAACACAAACACTGAAGCTTTCTTT.

There are many counts of this clonotype. The chain employs TRBV20-1 and TRBJ2-7; D is unresolved. Germline CDR1 reads DFQATT; CDR2 reads SNEGSKA (reference sequence). The CDR3 extends over 11 amino acids. V lost 5 bases to trimming and J lost 0 bases, with 5 bases between them. CDR3 nucleotides: TGCAGTGCTGACATCTCCTACGAGCAGTACTTC. Residues: CSADISYEQYF.

This clonotype was recorded at least ten times. V is TRBV29-1 and J is TRBJ2-7; 8 nucleotides align to TRBD2. The germline V gene has CDR1 SQVTM and CDR2 ANQGSEA. This CDR3 has 11 residues. V lost 8 bases, J lost 9 bases, and 9 bases stayed unmatched. The CDR3 loop reads CSTGGVNGQYF. DNA of the CDR3: TGCAGCACCGGGGGGGTTAACGGGCAGTACTTC.

This clonotype was observed many times. This sequence joins TRBV27 and TRBJ2-7; D is perhaps TRBD1 or TRBD2 (5 bases each). The length of the CDR3 is 17 residues. Per the germline V gene, CDR1 is MNHEY and CDR2 is SMNVEV (reference sequence). The V end lost 2 bases, the J end lost 2 bases, and 19 bases lay between the germline ends. Here the CDR3 DNA reads TGTGCCAGCAGTTTACCTGAGAGTTCAGGGACCCCCTACGAGCAGTACTTC. Residues: CASSLPESSGTPYEQYF.

The chain is built from TRBV18 and TRBJ2-3; D not resolved. The V end was cut by 8 bases, the J end by 1 base, with 13 bases between. The CDR3 contains 14 residues. Germline V gene lookup returns CDR1 KGHSH and CDR2 LQKENI. CDR3: CASKRIAGTDTQYF. Written as DNA, the CDR3 is TGTGCCAGCAAACGGATAGCCGGCACAGATACGCAGTATTTT. Using reference TRBV18 and TRBJ2-3 for the parts outside the CDR3, the full variable domain is NAGVMQNPRHLVRRRGQEARLRCSPMKGHSHVYWYRQLPEEGLKFMVYLQKENIIDESGMPKERFSAEFPKEGPSILRIQQVVRGDSAAYFCASKRIAGTDTQYFGPGTRLTVL.

This clonotype turned up a few times. The V call is TRBV12-3 or TRBV12-4, the J call TRBJ2-5; no firm D call. V lost 7 bases and J 2 bases, leaving 11 bases between the germline ends. The CDR3 is 13 amino acids. This CDR3 reads CASNRGRQETQYF. The CDR3 bases are TGTGCCAGCAACCGAGGACGACAAGAGACCCAGTACTTC.

The chain has TRBV28 and TRBJ2-7; D gene unclear. The CDR3 is made up of 15 amino acids. V lost 4 bases and J 6 bases, leaving 19 bases between the germline ends. Germline CDR1 and CDR2: MDHEN and SYDVKM. CDR3 residues: CASSSALETACEQYF. The DNA of the CDR3 is TGTGCCAGCAGTTCAGCCTTGGAGACGGCCTGCGAGCAGTACTTC.

Many counts were recorded for this clonotype. The chain combines TRBV28 with TRBJ2-5; 7 bases agree with TRBD2. V shed 6 bases and J 4 bases; nucleotides not matched to a gene: 17. The CDR3 covers 17 residues. The V gene's germline CDR1 is MDHEN and CDR2 SYDVKM. The CDR3 bases are TGTGCCAGCAGCCAGACGCGTCGGACGGGGAGGGGAGAGACCCAGTACTTC. Protein: CASSQTRRTGRGETQYF.

Concerning this clonotype itself: This may be a read error, as it is one base from a much larger clone. The chain links TRBV5-1 to TRBJ2-1; weak D call: TRBD2 (5 bases). Germline V lookup: CDR1 SGHRS, CDR2 YFSETQ. CDR3 length equals 16 residues. Trimming cost V 5 bases and J 2 bases, with 17 bases left between them. The CDR3 is CASRYQRHSPYNEQFF. The CDR3 nucleotides read TGCGCCAGCAGGTATCAGCGGCACAGCCCCTACAATGAGCAGTTCTTC.

The CDR3 DNA follows: TGTGCCAGCAGTCCCCCGGGCGGCGGGTTGAACACTGAAGCTTTCTTT. This encodes CASSPPGGGLNTEAFF. The V and J genes are TRBV28 and TRBJ1-1; D gene uncertain. The CDR3 is 16 amino acids. Per germline, CDR1 MDHEN and CDR2 SYDVKM. The ends were cut back, 5 bases at V and 0 bases at J, with 16 bases in the middle. Based on the CDR3 plus reference TRBV28 and TRBJ1-1, the full variable domain is DVKVTQSSRYLVKRTGEKVFLECVQDMDHENMFWYRQDPGLGLRLIYFSYDVKMKEKGDIPEGYSVSREKKERFSLILESASTNQTSMYLCASSPPGGGLNTEAFFGQGTRLTVV.

This clonotype was detected many times. Here the CDR3 DNA reads TGTGCCAGCAGTGAAGACGCAGGCCCGTCAAGCTACACCTTC. This encodes CASSEDAGPSSYTF. The V and J genes are TRBV6-1 and TRBJ1-2, with D unresolved. Germline-derived CDR1 and CDR2 are MNHNS and SASEGT. V lost 1 base and J lost 9, with 15 bases in between. This CDR3 has 14 residues.

This clonotype was seen repeatedly, ten times or more. The chain has TRBV12-5 and TRBJ2-2; D ambiguous. This CDR3 comprises 16 residues. V was pared by 1 base and J by 0 bases, with 9 bases between. Per the germline V gene, CDR1 is LGHNT and CDR2 is FRNRAP. The CDR3 loop reads CASGLGRRTNTGELFF. CDR3 in DNA: TGTGCTAGTGGTTTGGGGAGACGGACGAACACCGGGGAGCTGTTTTTT.

The chain links TRBV27 to TRBJ2-5, with D hard to call. There are 15 residues in the CDR3. V dropped 1 base and J dropped 5 bases, with 14 bases sitting between them. Germline CDR1 is MNHEY and CDR2 is SMNVEV (reference sequence). The CDR3 loop reads CASSLLGFPGETQYF. Here the CDR3 DNA reads TGTGCCAGCAGTTTATTGGGGTTCCCTGGGGAGACCCAGTACTTC.

This clonotype occurred many times. V gene TRBV6-1 combines with J gene TRBJ2-6, with TRBD1 matching over 9 bases. V trimming: 1 base; J trimming: 4 bases; junction bases outside the gene matches: 11. Germline loops: CDR1 MNHNS, CDR2 SASEGT. There are 19 residues in the CDR3. CDR3 nucleotide sequence: TGTGCCAGCAGTGAAGAAGGGACAGGGTTAATTTTGGGGGCCAACGTCCTGACTTTC. It yields the protein CASSEEGTGLILGANVLTF.

This clonotype has ten or more counts. The chain links TRBV4-1 to TRBJ1-2; D is unclear. The germline V gene encodes CDR1 MGHRA and CDR2 YSYEKL. V was clipped by 4 bases and J by 0 bases, with 15 bases between them. CDR3 length: 16 amino acids. For the CDR3, the DNA is TGCGCCAGCAGCCCACCCTTCCTTTTGGCTAACTATGGCTACACCTTC. Translating it yields CASSPPFLLANYGYTF.

This clonotype was detected many times. J is TRBJ2-2 and V is TRBV5-5; 7 positions agree with TRBD2. Germline V CDR1 and CDR2: SGHKS, YYEKEE (reference sequence). The V segment lost 6 bases and the J segment 0 bases; nucleotides outside the gene matches: 8. The CDR3 has 16 residues. The CDR3 coding sequence is TGTGCCAGCACCCGCACGGGACTAACGAACACCGGGGAGCTGTTTTTT. This gives the protein CASTRTGLTNTGELFF.

This clonotype appeared many times. This chain joins TRBV7-6 and TRBJ2-5; D is possibly TRBD2 (6 bases). This CDR3 spans 15 amino acids. Germline lookup yields CDR1 SGHVS and CDR2 FNYEAQ. V dropped 5 bases and J dropped 1 base, with 14 bases sitting between them. The CDR3 bases are TGTGCCAGCAGCCGGGGGAACGGGTTCCAAGAGACCCAGTACTTC. It encodes CASSRGNGFQETQYF.

This chain links TRBV12-3 or TRBV12-4 with TRBJ2-5, with 9 bases that match TRBD1. There are 15 residues in the CDR3. J lost 0 bases, V lost 5 bases, and 4 bases had no gene match. The CDR3, as DNA: TGTGCCAGCAGTAGGGACAGGGTGAACCAAGAGACCCAGTACTTC. This translates into CASSRDRVNQETQYF.

This clonotype was observed once. This rearrangement joins TRBV6-1 to TRBJ1-5, with D unclear. The CDR3 extends over 15 amino acids. Germline V gene sequence: CDR1 MNHNS, CDR2 SASEGT. V shed 1 base and J shed 4 bases, with 11 bases lying between them. DNA for the CDR3: TGTGCCAGCAGTGAAGTACAGATATGGAATCAGCCCCAGCATTTT. Its protein product is CASSEVQIWNQPQHF.

This clonotype occurred many times. The rearrangement uses TRBV7-6 and TRBJ2-5, with a possible D match to TRBD1 (6 bases). Germline V gene lookup returns CDR1 SGHVS and CDR2 FNYEAQ. Trimming shortened V by 3 bases and J by 5 bases, and 13 bases separated the two germline ends. The CDR3 has 14 amino acids. CDR3 bases: TGTGCCAGCAGCTTTACAGGGCAGGGGGAGACCCAGTACTTC. The encoded protein is CASSFTGQGETQYF.

This clonotype was counted at least ten times. The J gene is TRBJ2-5, the V gene TRBV24-1, with D hard to call. The V end lost 2 bases, the J end lost 5 bases, and 5 bases lay between the germline ends. This CDR3 region has 12 residues. Germline CDR1 is KGHDR and CDR2 is SFDVKD. CDR3 nucleotides: TGTGCCACCAGTGATTCCCGGGAGACCCAGTACTTC. This codes for CATSDSRETQYF.

This clonotype was recorded many times. This chain links TRBV20-1 with TRBJ1-2; D unclear. V dropped 3 bases and J dropped 6 bases, with 17 bases sitting between them. The germline V gene encodes CDR1 DFQATT and CDR2 SNEGSKA (reference sequence). The CDR3 runs to 14 residues. The DNA of the CDR3 is TGCAGTGCTAGCCACCCAAACAGACCCAATGGCTACACCTTC. Encoded protein: CSASHPNRPNGYTF.

This clonotype has a count of ten or more. V is TRBV10-3 and J is TRBJ2-7, with 8 positions matching TRBD1. The CDR3 has 13 residues. Germline loops: CDR1 ENHRY, CDR2 SYGVKD. The V gene end was trimmed by 6 bases and the J gene end by 3 bases; junction bases not matched to a gene: 4. The CDR3 region is CAISAGGSYEQYF. For the CDR3, the DNA is TGTGCCATCAGCGCAGGGGGCAGCTACGAGCAGTACTTC.

CDR3 DNA sequence: TGCGCCAGCAGCCAACTTGGAGCGTACCAAGAGACCCAGTACTTC. Translating gives CASSQLGAYQETQYF. This sequence joins TRBV4-1 and TRBJ2-5, with D uncertain. V lost 2 bases to trimming and J lost 0 bases, with 10 bases between them. Looked up from germline, CDR1 is MGHRA and CDR2 is YSYEKL. This CDR3 is built from 15 residues.